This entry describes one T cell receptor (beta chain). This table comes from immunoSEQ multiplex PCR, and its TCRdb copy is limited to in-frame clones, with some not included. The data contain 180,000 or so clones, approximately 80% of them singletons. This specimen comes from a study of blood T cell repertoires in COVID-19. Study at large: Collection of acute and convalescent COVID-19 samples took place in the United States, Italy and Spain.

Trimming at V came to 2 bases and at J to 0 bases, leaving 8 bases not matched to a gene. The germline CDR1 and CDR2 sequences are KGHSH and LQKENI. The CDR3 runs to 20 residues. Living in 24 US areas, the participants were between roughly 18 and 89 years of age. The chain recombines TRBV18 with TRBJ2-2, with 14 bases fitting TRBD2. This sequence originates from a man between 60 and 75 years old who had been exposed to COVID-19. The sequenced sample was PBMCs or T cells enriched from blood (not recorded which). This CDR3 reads CASSPALRLAGGTNTGELFF. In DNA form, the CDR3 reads TGTGCCAGCTCACCAGCGCTTAGACTAGCGGGAGGGACGAACACCGGGGAGCTGTTTTTT.